A selection of T cell receptor beta chains follows, all from one sample in a study of blood T cell repertoires in COVID-19. Sequencing used immunoSEQ multiplex PCR; TCRdb keeps in-frame clones, though not all of them. Of 75,000 to 100,000 clones listed, 86% are singletons. Sequenced material: peripheral blood. The origin of the receptors is a man at least 80 years old with acute or convalescent COVID-19. Each CDR3 is given without its conserved first and last residue. D genes are given only for firm matches. For some rows the clone size is stated as once, few or many, or as a class when expanded; others skip it.

V gene	J gene	D gene	CDR3 length	clone size	CDR3 protein
TRBV19	TRBJ1-2	TRBD1	10	NA	ATLGQSISYT
TRBV9	TRBJ2-2	NA	12	NA	ASSVAGDTGELF
TRBV5-8	TRBJ2-2	NA	15	NA	ASSWAGMGANTGELF
TRBV5-1	TRBJ2-1	NA	13	NA	ASSLEGLAYNEQF
TRBV15	TRBJ2-1	TRBD2	20	NA	ATRRGGLAGELRPSSYNEQF
TRBV18	TRBJ2-7	NA	11	NA	ASSPDSTYEQY
TRBV9	TRBJ2-5	TRBD2	15	NA	ASSVVGLAGDQETQY
TRBV6-2/TRBV6-3	TRBJ1-5	TRBD1	11	NA	ASSYGRGQPQH
TRBV6-6	TRBJ1-3	NA	12	NA	ASSYNGQPNTIY
TRBV30	TRBJ2-3	NA	11	NA	AWGRGSTDTQY
TRBV5-1	TRBJ2-1	NA	13	NA	ASSLGAYSYNEQF
TRBV4-2	TRBJ2-7	TRBD2	13	NA	ASSPSGSVAYEQY
TRBV4-3	TRBJ2-1	NA	13	NA	ASSQDWEKNNEQF
TRBV7-3	TRBJ2-3	TRBD2	13	NA	ASSLLGGRVDTQY
TRBV19	TRBJ2-5	NA	11	NA	ASLEGLQETQY
TRBV4-3	TRBJ2-2	TRBD2	15	once	ASSQEGTSGIAGELF
TRBV11-2	TRBJ2-5	TRBD1	12	NA	ASSFRQGLETQY
TRBV19	TRBJ1-5	NA	10	NA	ASSMADQPQH
TRBV20-1	TRBJ2-3	TRBD2	13	NA	SASPLAGVTDTQY
TRBV19	TRBJ2-4	NA	14	NA	ASSINEASAKNIQY
TRBV11-2	TRBJ2-7	NA	11	NA	ASSLGGDLEQY
TRBV5-1	TRBJ2-7	NA	14	NA	ASSARFGVASYEQY
TRBV7-9	TRBJ2-3	NA	14	NA	ASSLAKGISTDTQY
TRBV30	TRBJ2-2	TRBD1	13	NA	AWNHRGLGTGELF
TRBV28	TRBJ1-5	TRBD1	13	NA	ASSPPGGLSQPQH
TRBV5-1	TRBJ2-7	TRBD2	13	NA	ASSPGLQIEYEQY
TRBV4-2	TRBJ1-1	TRBD1	13	NA	ASSLDGTGGTEAF